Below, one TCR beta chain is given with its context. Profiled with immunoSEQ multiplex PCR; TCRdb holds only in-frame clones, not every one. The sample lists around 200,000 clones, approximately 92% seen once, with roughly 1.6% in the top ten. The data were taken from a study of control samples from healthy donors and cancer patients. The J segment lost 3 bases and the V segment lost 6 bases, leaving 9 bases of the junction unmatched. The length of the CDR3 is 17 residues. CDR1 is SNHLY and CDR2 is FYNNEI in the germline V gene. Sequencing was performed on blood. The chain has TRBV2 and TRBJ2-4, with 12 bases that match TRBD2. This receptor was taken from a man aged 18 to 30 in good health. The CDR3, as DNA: TGTGCCAGCAGGAGGGGAACGACTAGCGGGGGCAAAAACATTCAGTACTTC. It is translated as CASRRGTTSGGKNIQYF.